Shown below are 22 T cell receptor beta chains from a single sample sequenced in a study of cytomegalovirus exposure and HLA in healthy donors. 60 Vbeta and 13 Jbeta primers were used in PCR. Assay used: immunoSEQ multiplex PCR; TCRdb lists only in-frame clones, some missing. The repertoire consists of fewer than 200,000 clones, with about 80% occurring once and the leading ten covering roughly 4.7%. Source material: PBMCs. The receptors originated from a man aged 30 to 39 in good health and CMV-seronegative.

The CDR3 sequence is CASSFLAPEKLFF. CDR3 DNA: TGTGCCAGCAGCTTCCTGGCCCCTGAAAAACTGTTTTTT. V is TRBV5-5 and J is TRBJ1-4; the D is unclear. The CDR3 is 13 amino acids. Germline loops: CDR1 SGHKS, CDR2 YYEKEE (reference sequence). Trimming took 2 bases from V and 7 from J, leaving 9 bases between them.

The genes are TRBV6-5 and TRBJ2-1, with TRBD2 matching 7 bases. CDR1 is MNHEY and CDR2 is SVGAGI in the germline V gene. This CDR3 has 16 amino acids. V dropped 3 bases and J dropped 7; count of bases not matched to a gene: 12. The CDR3 coding sequence is TGTGCCAGCAGTTATTTGCTAGCGGTTCCCGAGAATGAGCAGTTCTTC. Encoded protein: CASSYLLAVPENEQFF.

This clone was seen only a few times. The J gene is TRBJ2-1, the V gene TRBV6-5, with D perhaps matching TRBD2 (6 bases). Germline CDR1 MNHEY, CDR2 SVGAGI. The CDR3 has 13 amino acids. With 3 bases removed from V and 6 bases from J, the gap between germline ends came to 9 bases. The CDR3 nucleotides are TGTGCCAGCAGTTATGGAGCGGGCAATGAGCAGTTCTTC. Residues: CASSYGAGNEQFF.

This chain uses TRBV4-1 with TRBJ2-7; 11 nucleotides line up with TRBD2. The CDR3 has 14 residues. Per germline, CDR1 MGHRA and CDR2 YSYEKL. V lost 6 bases to trimming and J lost 0 bases; unmatched junction nucleotides: 1. The CDR3 DNA is TGCGCCAGCAGACTAGCGGGGGCCTCCTACGAGCAGTACTTC. Translating it yields CASRLAGASYEQYF.

V gene TRBV5-4 combines with J gene TRBJ2-3; 9 bases line up with TRBD1. V dropped 8 bases and J dropped 1; count of bases not matched to a gene: 14. The CDR3 is 17 amino acids. Germline CDR1 is SGHNT and CDR2 is YYREEE (reference sequence). CDR3: CASYTRDRVLGTDTQYF. As DNA, the CDR3 is TGTGCCAGTTATACCCGGGACAGGGTTTTGGGCACAGATACGCAGTATTTT.

This clone has more than one count but fewer than ten. This chain links TRBV6-5 with TRBJ2-1; 8 bases agree with TRBD2. The CDR3 is 14 residues long. J lost 6 bases, V lost 8 bases, and 9 bases had no gene match. Looked up from germline, CDR1 is MNHEY and CDR2 is SVGAGI. CDR3 in amino acids: CASRASGRGNEQFF. DNA for the CDR3: TGTGCCAGCCGTGCCAGCGGGAGAGGCAATGAGCAGTTCTTC.

The rearrangement uses TRBV28 and TRBJ2-1; maybe TRBD2 (6 bases). From germline, CDR1 is MDHEN and CDR2 SYDVKM. The CDR3 covers 15 residues. V lost 6 bases and J lost 3, with 15 bases in between. The CDR3, as DNA: TGTGCCAGCAGCCGGCTGGGCGGGGACTACAATGAGCAGTTCTTC. Translation: CASSRLGGDYNEQFF.

This clone was counted a single time. The junction departs from the called germline gene at one end, perhaps through a read error. The chain couples TRBV7-9 to TRBJ2-7; 10 nucleotides align to TRBD2. The CDR3 has 15 residues. The germline V gene has CDR1 SEHNR and CDR2 FQNEAQ (reference sequence). CDR3 sequence (DNA): TGTGCCAGCAGCCCGACTAGCGGGCTCTTCTACGAGCAGTGCTTC. It yields the protein CASSPTSGLFYEQCF.

This rearrangement joins TRBV5-4 to TRBJ2-3; D perhaps matches TRBD1 (5 bases). The germline CDR1 and CDR2 sequences are SGHNT and YYREEE (reference sequence). V was trimmed by 4 bases and J by 6 bases, leaving 27 bases between them. This CDR3 region has 18 residues. CDR3 coding DNA: TGTGCCAGCAGCCCGCCTGGGGCGCGGATGGGAACGAGCGATACGCAGTATTTT. This sequence encodes CASSPPGARMGTSDTQYF. The full variable domain, rest sourced from reference TRBV5-4 and TRBJ2-3, is ETGVTQSPTHLIKTRGQQVTLRCSSQSGHNTVSWYQQALGQGPQFIFQYYREEENGRGNFPPRFSGLQFPNYSSELNVNALELDDSALYLCASSPPGARMGTSDTQYFGPGTRLTVL.

This clone was observed a few times. The same CDR3 also results from other DNA sequences found in this sample. The chain couples TRBV5-6 to TRBJ1-2, with TRBD1 matching over 7 bases. This CDR3 is 12 amino acids long. Trimming at V came to 3 bases and at J to 5 bases, leaving 1 base not matched to a gene. Per the germline V gene, CDR1 is SGHDT and CDR2 is YYEEEE. The CDR3 DNA reads TGTGCCAGCAGCTCACAGGGGTATGGCTACACCTTC. Residues: CASSSQGYGYTF.

The chain links TRBV28 to TRBJ1-1; a weak D match, TRBD1 (5 bases). Germline V CDR1 and CDR2: MDHEN, SYDVKM. The CDR3 has 15 residues. The V and J ends lost 6 bases and 1 base respectively, with 15 bases between them. The chain's CDR3 is CASRLAGGRNTEAFF. CDR3 DNA: TGTGCCAGCAGACTCGCTGGGGGGAGGAACACTGAAGCTTTCTTT.

The chain recombines TRBV6-1 with TRBJ2-7; D is ambiguous. The V gene's germline CDR1 is MNHNS and CDR2 SASEGT. This CDR3 has 16 residues. Trimming removed 3 bases at V and 0 bases at J, with 15 bases between. The CDR3 DNA sequence: TGTGCCAGCAGTGATCAGGCAGCACCGCTCTCCTACGAGCAGTACTTC. It is translated as CASSDQAAPLSYEQYF.

The rearrangement links TRBV27 to TRBJ2-5; 7 nucleotides agree with TRBD2. This CDR3 spans 15 amino acids. In germline, CDR1 is MNHEY, CDR2 SMNVEV (reference sequence). The V segment lost 3 bases and the J segment 1 base; nucleotides outside the gene matches: 5. This chain's CDR3 is CASSFAGVIQETQYF. The CDR3 DNA reads as TGTGCCAGCAGTTTCGCGGGAGTGATCCAAGAGACCCAGTACTTC.

The chain has TRBV5-1 and TRBJ1-5, with D hard to call. The V end was cut by 0 bases, the J end by 5 bases, with 6 bases between. Germline CDR1 and CDR2: SGHRS and YFSETQ. The CDR3 is made up of 13 amino acids. CDR3 DNA sequence: TGCGCCAGCAGCTTGGCTTCTGATCAGCCCCAGCATTTT. This codes for CASSLASDQPQHF.

This clone was picked up one time. The chain joins TRBV5-1 to TRBJ2-3; D ambiguous. Trimming left V 1 base short and J 0 bases short, with 9 bases between. CDR3 length: 15 amino acids. Germline V gene lookup returns CDR1 SGHRS and CDR2 YFSETQ. The CDR3 protein is CASSLIMESTDTQYF. The CDR3 coding sequence is TGCGCCAGCAGCTTGATTATGGAGAGCACAGATACGCAGTATTTT.

The chain combines TRBV4-3 with TRBJ2-1; TRBD2 matches at 11 bases. The CDR3 consists of 16 residues. CDR1 and CDR2 from the germline V gene are LGHNA and YSLEER. J gave up 4 bases and V 4 bases, and 6 bases lay outside the gene matches. CDR3 sequence: CASSLTGTSGYNEQFF. For the CDR3, the DNA is TGCGCCAGCAGCCTCACCGGGACTAGCGGTTACAATGAGCAGTTCTTC.

This sequence joins TRBV7-9 and TRBJ1-2; TRBD1 matches at 7 bases. Germline CDR1 SEHNR, CDR2 FQNEAQ (reference sequence). This CDR3 is built from 17 residues. Trimming cost V 2 bases and J 7 bases; bases outside gene matches: 16. In DNA form, the CDR3 reads TGTGCCAGCAGCTTAACGTGGCAGGGGGGCTCCTTTGGTGGCTACACCTTC. Protein: CASSLTWQGGSFGGYTF.

A word on this clone: Distinct nucleotide sequences in the sample also encode this CDR3. This sequence joins TRBV9 and TRBJ2-1; D might be TRBD2 (5 bases). There are 15 residues in the CDR3. CDR1 is SGDLS and CDR2 is YYNGEE in the germline V gene. Trimming cost V 0 bases and J 0 bases, with 7 bases left between them. The CDR3 reads CASSVVGGSYNEQFF. The CDR3 coding sequence is TGTGCCAGCAGCGTAGTAGGAGGCTCCTACAATGAGCAGTTCTTC.

The genes are TRBV5-1 and TRBJ2-1; TRBD2 aligns across 9 bases. Germline CDR1 reads SGHRS; CDR2 reads YFSETQ. The CDR3 consists of 14 residues. V dropped 0 bases and J dropped 6; count of bases not matched to a gene: 1. This chain's CDR3 is CASSLGGGANEQFF. CDR3 sequence (DNA): TGCGCCAGCAGCTTGGGCGGGGGGGCCAATGAGCAGTTCTTC. Together with reference TRBV5-1 and TRBJ2-1, the CDR3 gives the full variable domain: KAGVTQTPRYLIKTRGQQVTLSCSPISGHRSVSWYQQTPGQGLQFLFEYFSETQRNKGNFPGRFSGRQFSNSRSEMNVSTLELGDSALYLCASSLGGGANEQFFGPGTRLTVL.

This chain joins TRBV27 and TRBJ2-7, with D tentatively TRBD2 (5 bases). Germline CDR1 MNHEY, CDR2 SMNVEV (reference sequence). The CDR3 spans 14 residues. V lost 6 bases and J 2 bases, leaving 14 bases between the germline ends. The DNA of the CDR3 is TGTGCCAGCAGCCCCGGGGTCAGAGCCTACGAGCAGTACTTC. Translating gives CASSPGVRAYEQYF.

Comments on this clone: The sample contains more than one DNA sequence encoding this CDR3. This sequence joins TRBV9 and TRBJ1-5; TRBD1 might be the D (5 bases). CDR1 is SGDLS and CDR2 is YYNGEE in the germline V gene. Trimming took off 2 bases at V and 4 bases at J, with 7 bases between the two ends. This CDR3 is built from 13 residues. The CDR3 DNA reads as TGTGCCAGCAGCGTGGCAGGGAATCAGCCCCAGCATTTT. It encodes CASSVAGNQPQHF.

The V and J genes are TRBV5-4 and TRBJ2-1; possibly TRBD2 for D (5 bases). Germline lookup yields CDR1 SGHNT and CDR2 YYREEE (reference sequence). The CDR3 loop spans 15 amino acids. The V end lost 1 base, the J end lost 10 bases, and 18 bases lay between the germline ends. The CDR3 protein is CASSLRFGIFFEQFF. DNA for the CDR3: TGTGCCAGCAGCTTGAGGTTCGGGATTTTTTTCGAGCAGTTCTTC. Supplemented by reference TRBV5-4 and TRBJ2-1, the full variable domain reads ETGVTQSPTHLIKTRGQQVTLRCSSQSGHNTVSWYQQALGQGPQFIFQYYREEENGRGNFPPRFSGLQFPNYSSELNVNALELDDSALYLCASSLRFGIFFEQFFGPGTRLTVL.